A single sample is the source of the 17 T cell receptor beta chains below, sequenced in a study of cytomegalovirus exposure and HLA in healthy donors. TCRdb's copy holds only in-frame clones and misses some; the assay was immunoSEQ multiplex PCR. The profile shows 110,000 or so clones, about nine tenths of them singletons. Sequenced: PBMCs. The receptors originated from a woman aged 18 to 35 in good health and CMV-seronegative.

The chain carries TRBV19 and TRBJ2-1, with TRBD2 identical over 12 bases. The V and J ends lost 10 bases and 0 bases, in that order; junction bases with no gene match: 7. The CDR3 runs 16 residues. Germline V gene lookup returns CDR1 LNHDA and CDR2 SQIVND (reference sequence). The chain's CDR3 is CATLPSGRASYNEQFF. CDR3 sequence (DNA): TGTGCCACCTTGCCTAGCGGGAGGGCCTCCTACAATGAGCAGTTCTTC.

This clone was observed once. The rearrangement links TRBV27 to TRBJ2-3; D perhaps matches TRBD2 (6 bases). V was pared by 5 bases and J by 0 bases, with 9 bases between. The CDR3 totals 14 residues. CDR1 MNHEY and CDR2 SMNVEV come from the germline V gene (reference sequence). The DNA of the CDR3 is TGTGCCAGCAGTCAACGGGAGAGCACAGATACGCAGTATTTT. It encodes CASSQRESTDTQYF.

This rearrangement joins TRBV29-1 to TRBJ1-2, with TRBD1 identical over 8 bases. CDR1 is SQVTM, CDR2 ANQGSEA, per germline. The CDR3 has 12 amino acids. Trimming at V came to 7 bases and at J to 0 bases, leaving 1 base not matched to a gene. DNA of the CDR3: TGCAGCGCGACAGGGGCTAACTATGGCTACACCTTC. It yields the protein CSATGANYGYTF.

The chain uses TRBV5-4 and TRBJ2-7; 11 nucleotides align to TRBD1. CDR1 is SGHNT, CDR2 YYREEE, per germline (reference sequence). The length of the CDR3 is 17 residues. V shed 4 bases, J shed 0 bases, and the junction held 9 bases outside the gene matches. The CDR3 DNA reads as TGTGCCAGCAGCCCGGGACAGGGGGGGTGGGGCTCCTACGAGCAGTACTTC. It is translated as CASSPGQGGWGSYEQYF.

The rearrangement links TRBV5-1 to TRBJ2-2; D is perhaps TRBD2 (6 bases). The V and J ends lost 2 bases and 6 bases respectively, with 11 bases between them. This CDR3 contains 14 residues. The germline CDR1 and CDR2 sequences are SGHRS and YFSETQ. The CDR3 nucleotides read TGCGCCAGCAGCTTACTGGAGGGGTCCGGGGAGCTGTTTTTT. This codes for CASSLLEGSGELFF.

The genes are TRBV11-1 and TRBJ2-7; TRBD2 agrees at 12 bases. CDR1 and CDR2 from the germline V gene are SGHAT and FQDESV (reference sequence). With V trimmed by 4 bases and J by 2 bases, 0 bases remained unmatched. This CDR3 has 14 amino acids. CDR3 nucleotides: TGTGCCAGCAGCTGGACTAGCGGGGCCTACGAGCAGTACTTC. Translation gives CASSWTSGAYEQYF.

This clone was seen a single time. This chain links TRBV9 with TRBJ2-1; 7 bases map to TRBD2. CDR3 length: 16 residues. Trimming cost V 0 bases and J 10 bases; bases outside gene matches: 13. Germline lookup yields CDR1 SGDLS and CDR2 YYNGEE. CDR3 DNA: TGTGCCAGCAGCGTAGTGGGCGGGACTACCGACCTCGAGCAGTTCTTC. Translated: CASSVVGGTTDLEQFF.

The chain joins TRBV4-2 to TRBJ1-1; D possibly corresponds to TRBD1 (6 bases). CDR3 length: 16 amino acids. The germline gives CDR1 LGHNA, CDR2 YNFKEQ. Trimming took off 0 bases at V and 3 bases at J, with 14 bases between the two ends. The CDR3 region is CASSQEYVGADTEAFF. The CDR3 DNA follows: TGTGCCAGCAGCCAAGAGTATGTGGGGGCGGACACTGAAGCTTTCTTT.

The chain carries TRBV19 and TRBJ2-6; 12 bases are shared with TRBD1. V shed 3 bases, J shed 2 bases, and the junction held 2 bases outside the gene matches. The CDR3 length is 17 residues. Germline assignment: CDR1 LNHDA and CDR2 SQIVND (reference sequence). CDR3 coding DNA: TGTGCCAGTAGTATGGGACAGGGGGCAACTGGGGCCAACGTCCTGACTTTC. Its translation: CASSMGQGATGANVLTF.

This sequence joins TRBV7-2 and TRBJ2-1; 13 bases align to TRBD2. Looked up from germline, CDR1 is SGHTA and CDR2 is FQGNSA. The CDR3 has 16 residues. Trimming cost V 1 base and J 14 bases; bases outside gene matches: 11. The CDR3 DNA sequence: TGTGCCAGCAGCTTAGTTGGGACTAGCGGGATTCGTCGGGAGTTCTTC. Protein: CASSLVGTSGIRREFF.

The J gene is TRBJ2-1, the V gene TRBV14; 12 nucleotides align to TRBD2. CDR1 SGHDN and CDR2 FVKESK come from the germline V gene. The CDR3 covers 21 residues. Losses at the gene ends were 4 bases for V and 6 bases for J; bases not matched to a gene: 22. CDR3 loop: CASSPTAGYRTSGERFNEQFF. The CDR3 DNA follows: TGTGCCAGCAGCCCCACCGCGGGATACCGGACTAGCGGGGAGAGGTTCAATGAGCAGTTCTTC.

A single count supports this clone. The DNA of the CDR3 is TGTGCCAGCAGTGCAGCGGGGGGGCCGAACGAGCAGTACTTC. Its protein product is CASSAAGGPNEQYF. The gene calls are TRBV6-1 and TRBJ2-7; TRBD2 matches at 10 bases. CDR1 and CDR2 (germline): MNHNS, SASEGT. The CDR3 loop spans 14 amino acids. V trimming: 4 bases; J trimming: 5 bases; junction bases outside the gene matches: 5.

This clone was detected a few times. J is TRBJ1-2 and V is TRBV19; TRBD1 is a possible D gene (5 bases). CDR1 is LNHDA and CDR2 is SQIVND in the germline V gene (reference sequence). The V end lost 7 bases, the J end lost 0 bases, and 21 bases lay between the germline ends. The CDR3 has 17 residues. CDR3 in DNA: TGTGCCAGTACAAACACAATAACGACAGTAGCTAACTATGGCTACACCTTC. This gives the protein CASTNTITTVANYGYTF.

The count of this clone is one. The gene calls are TRBV11-2 and TRBJ2-3; maybe TRBD2 (5 bases). This CDR3 is 12 amino acids long. Deletions cut 5 bases from V and 7 bases from J, with 10 bases between. Germline assignment: CDR1 SGHAT and CDR2 FQNNGV. The CDR3 region is CASSPRTYTQYF. CDR3 bases: TGTGCCAGCAGCCCTCGGACTTATACGCAGTATTTT.

The rearrangement uses TRBV15 and TRBJ1-2, with TRBD1 matching 7 bases. This CDR3 spans 13 amino acids. CDR1 is LNHNV and CDR2 is YYDKDF in the germline V gene (reference sequence). Trimming took 0 bases from V and 13 from J; bases not matched to a gene: 8. The CDR3 DNA reads as TGTGCCACCAGCAGAGATAGAGGGGGCGGTACCACCTTC. The encoded protein is CATSRDRGGGTTF.

There are a few counts of this clone. The V gene is TRBV6-1, the J gene TRBJ1-3; the match to TRBD1 covers 7 bases. Germline CDR1 and CDR2: MNHNS and SASEGT. The CDR3 runs to 14 residues. Trimming took 7 bases from V and 4 from J; bases not matched to a gene: 7. The chain's CDR3 is CASTTRDRGNTIYF. The CDR3, as DNA: TGTGCCAGCACCACCCGGGACAGAGGAAACACCATATATTTT.

This clone has just a few counts. CDR3 bases: TGTGCCAGCAGCCTCGACGGGTACAATGAGCAGTTCTTC. Translation gives CASSLDGYNEQFF. V is TRBV7-9 and J is TRBJ2-1, with no clear D. V was shortened by 5 bases and J by 4 bases, with 9 bases between the two germline ends. Germline CDR1 is SEHNR and CDR2 is FQNEAQ (reference sequence). The CDR3 runs 13 residues.